The TCR beta chain under discussion was sequenced for a study of blood T cell repertoires in COVID-19. Turning to the study itself: Collection of acute and convalescent COVID-19 samples took place in the United States, Italy and Spain. T cells, B-cell-depleted T cells, or PBMCs supplied cDNA or gDNA.

Germline V gene lookup returns CDR1 KGHSH and CDR2 LQKENI. Trimming took 3 bases from V and 2 from J; bases not matched to a gene: 8. This CDR3 has 16 residues. Original processing methods: Amplification from reference gene primers served as the basis for estimated nucleated cell counts. Profiling relied on immunoSEQ multiplex PCR, and the TCRdb table lists in-frame clones only, not all of them. The DNA was the basis for D and trimming; V, J and clone size are from that table. The sample comprises about 120,000 clones, over 85% of which are singletons, and more than 3% rests with the top ten. The TCR originated in a man between 50 and 59 years old with active COVID-19. This chain joins TRBV18 and TRBJ2-7, with 9 bases fitting TRBD2. The sequencing sample was made of peripheral blood. The CDR3 loop reads CASSPSPRGGAYEQYF. The CDR3 region has the DNA TGTGCCAGCTCACCCTCCCCTCGCGGGGGGGCCTACGAGCAGTACTTC.